This T cell receptor beta chain was found in a study of T cell repertoires in ileal Crohn's disease. Across the whole study: Median disease duration was approximately eight years; 35% smoked at surgery. About half received postoperative treatment, 10 to 11 with thiopurines and about 20 anti-TNF. Overall study findings and caveats: High-frequency clones were more common in sorted CD8 than CD4 cells.

The CDR3 totals 15 residues. Germline lookup yields CDR1 LNHDA and CDR2 SQIVND (reference sequence). Of note for this clone: What it binds is unknown. Mismatch with germline at one junction end may stem from a read error.

Repertoires were generated with immunoSEQ multiplex PCR, while TCRdb's copy carries only in-frame clones and drops some. The sample shows 12,000 or so clones, around three quarters of them seen only once. The chain is built from TRBV19 and TRBJ2-2; tentatively, D is TRBD1 (6 bases). The origin of this receptor is an adult with Crohn's disease. Sequencing was done on a sample of ileal tissue. In nucleotides, the CDR3 is TGTGCCACGCGTACGCAGGGGAAGAACGCCGGGGAGCTGTTTTTT. Its protein product is CATRTQGKNAGELFF. Full variable domain (outside the CDR3, taken from reference TRBV19 and TRBJ2-2): DGGITQSPKYLFRKEGQNVTLSCEQNLNHDAMYWYRQDPGQGLRLIYYSQIVNDFQKGDIAEGYSVSREKKESFPLTVTSAQKNPTAFYLCATRTQGKNAGELFFGEGSRLTVL.